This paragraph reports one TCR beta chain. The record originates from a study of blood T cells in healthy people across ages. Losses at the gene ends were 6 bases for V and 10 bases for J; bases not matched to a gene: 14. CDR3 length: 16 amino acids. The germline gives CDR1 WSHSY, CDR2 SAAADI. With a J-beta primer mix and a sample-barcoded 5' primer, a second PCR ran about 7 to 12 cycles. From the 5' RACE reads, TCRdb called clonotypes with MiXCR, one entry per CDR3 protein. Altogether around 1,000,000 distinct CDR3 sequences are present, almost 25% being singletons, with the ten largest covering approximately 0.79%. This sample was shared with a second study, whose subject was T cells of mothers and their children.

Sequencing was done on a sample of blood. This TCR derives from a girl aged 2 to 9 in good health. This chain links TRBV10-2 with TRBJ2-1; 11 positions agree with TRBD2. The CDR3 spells CASRPLTSGSLEEQFF. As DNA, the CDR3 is TGCGCCAGCAGACCATTAACTAGCGGGAGCCTTGAGGAGCAGTTCTTC.